These T cell receptor beta chains were read from a single sample in a study of blood T cell repertoires in COVID-19. TCRdb's copy holds only in-frame clones and misses some; the assay was immunoSEQ multiplex PCR. The table includes some 96,000 clones, 90% detected once. Sample: peripheral blood. These TCRs come from a man in his sixties with acute or convalescent COVID-19. The CDR3 runs from the conserved cysteine through the conserved F or W. The D gene is left open where the match is weak. Not every row has a clone size; where given, it reads once, few, many or a size class.

abundance,d_gene,j_gene,v_gene,CDR3nt,CDR3aa
once,TRBD2,TRBJ2-5,TRBV11-2,TGTGCCAGCAGCCGGGGGACTAGCGGGGGAGAGACCCAGTACTTC,CASSRGTSGGETQYF
.,.,TRBJ2-1,TRBV6-5,TGTGCCAGCAGTTACTTCGGGGACTACAATGAGCAGTTCTTC,CASSYFGDYNEQFF
.,TRBD1,TRBJ1-1,TRBV11-3,TGTGCCAGCAGCTACGGGACAGGTGGGAACACTGAAGCTTTCTTT,CASSYGTGGNTEAFF
.,TRBD1,TRBJ2-7,TRBV7-9,TGTGCCAGCAGCACCCGGACAGGGGGCTGGGGCGAGCAGTACTTC,CASSTRTGGWGEQYF
.,TRBD1,TRBJ1-5,TRBV2,TGTGCCACAAGCACAGGGGGCAATCAGCCCCAGCATTTT,CATSTGGNQPQHF
.,.,TRBJ1-2,TRBV18,TGTGCCAGCTCACCGGCGCAGGGTCAGGGTGGCTACACCTTC,CASSPAQGQGGYTF
.,.,TRBJ1-2,TRBV29-1,TGCAGCGTTGAATTCAGGGGAAAAGGCTACACCTTC,CSVEFRGKGYTF
.,.,TRBJ1-4,TRBV29-1,TGCAGCGTCTCAACGACCGGGGGGTATGAAAAACTGTTTTTT,CSVSTTGGYEKLFF
.,.,TRBJ1-2,TRBV18,TGTGCCAGCTCACCACCGGTTTTGTCCGGTGGCTACACCTTC,CASSPPVLSGGYTF
.,TRBD2,TRBJ2-1,TRBV7-2,TGTGCCAGCAGTCTAGATCCTAGCGGGGTCCCCAATGAGCAGTTCTTC,CASSLDPSGVPNEQFF
few,.,TRBJ2-1,TRBV10-3,TGTGCCATCAGTCTCGAGGACAGCTCCTACAATGAGCAGTTCTTC,CAISLEDSSYNEQFF
once,TRBD1,TRBJ1-1,TRBV5-1,TGCGCCAGCAGCTTACAGGGGTGGGCCACTGAAGCTTTCTTT,CASSLQGWATEAFF
.,.,TRBJ1-1,TRBV15,TGTGCCACCAGCAGAGATCTGGGGCAGGGTGAAGCTTTCTTT,CATSRDLGQGEAFF
.,TRBD1,TRBJ1-1,TRBV12-3/TRBV12-4,TGTGCCAGCACCCGACAGGGGAACACTGAAGCTTTCTTT,CASTRQGNTEAFF
.,.,TRBJ1-2,TRBV7-2,TGTGCCAGCAGCCCCTCAGGTACTCACTATGGCTACACCTTC,CASSPSGTHYGYTF
once,.,TRBJ1-1,TRBV5-1,TGCGCCAGCAAGCGGACCTCAAACACTGAAGCTTTCTTT,CASKRTSNTEAFF
.,.,TRBJ1-4,TRBV7-2,TGTGCCAGCAGAAGGGGCATGGCGAATGAAAAACTGTTTTTT,CASRRGMANEKLFF
.,TRBD1,TRBJ2-5,TRBV5-1,TGCGCCAGCAGCTTGGAGCCAGGGGGCCTGGAGACCCAGTACTTC,CASSLEPGGLETQYF
.,TRBD1,TRBJ2-2,TRBV5-4,TGTGCCAGCAGCTTAGGACAGGGGGCGTCTGCCGGGGAGCTGTTTTTT,CASSLGQGASAGELFF
.,.,TRBJ1-2,TRBV2,TGTGCCAGCAGTAGTACAGGGCCCAGATTCACCTTC,CASSSTGPRFTF
once,TRBD1,TRBJ1-2,TRBV19,TGTGCCAGTAGTATTGGTCGGACAGGGGTTGGCGACTATGGCTACACCTTC,CASSIGRTGVGDYGYTF
few,TRBD1,TRBJ2-2,TRBV6-5,TGTGCCAGCACCGGACAGGGTGAAACCGGGGAGCTGTTTTTT,CASTGQGETGELFF
.,TRBD1,TRBJ2-2,TRBV10-3,TGTGCCATCAGTCCGGACAGGTCAAGGGGCACCGGGGAGCTGTTTTTT,CAISPDRSRGTGELFF
.,TRBD1,TRBJ1-5,TRBV23-1,TGCGCCAGCAGCTACCGGGACAGCCGCAATCAGCCCCAGCATTTT,CASSYRDSRNQPQHF
.,TRBD1,TRBJ2-6,TRBV15,TGTGCCACCAGCAGGGGACAGCTCTCTGGGGCCAACGTCCTGACTTTC,CATSRGQLSGANVLTF
few,TRBD1,TRBJ1-1,TRBV5-4,TGTGCCAGCAGCTTCGGGACAGGGGGGAACACTGAAGCTTTCTTT,CASSFGTGGNTEAFF
.,TRBD2,TRBJ2-1,TRBV19,TGTGCCAGTAGTATTGGTAGCGGGGGGGCCGGAGATGAGCAGTTCTTC,CASSIGSGGAGDEQFF
.,.,TRBJ1-1,TRBV15,TGTGCCACCAGCAGAGCTACCAGGGTCACTGAAGCTTTCTTT,CATSRATRVTEAFF
.,.,TRBJ2-5,TRBV18,TGTGCCAGCTCACCCGCTAAGATGGCCCAGTACTTC,CASSPAKMAQYF
.,TRBD1,TRBJ1-1,TRBV7-2,TGTGCCAGCAGGGGGGAACAGGGGACGATGAACACTGAAGCTTTCTTT,CASRGEQGTMNTEAFF
.,.,TRBJ1-1,TRBV10-3,TGTGCCATCCGGGGGGGGCTGAACACTGAAGCTTTCTTT,CAIRGGLNTEAFF
.,.,TRBJ1-6,TRBV6-1,TGTGCCAGCAGTTCTTCAGGGATTGATTCACCCCTCCACTTT,CASSSSGIDSPLHF
.,.,TRBJ1-2,TRBV10-1,TGCGCCAGCAGTGAGGACAGGACCGCGGGCTACACCTTC,CASSEDRTAGYTF
few,TRBD1,TRBJ1-2,TRBV6-5,TGTGCCAGCCCAAGGGACAGTAACTATGGCTACACCTTC,CASPRDSNYGYTF
.,.,TRBJ2-3,TRBV7-9,TGTGCCAGCAGCCAGACTAGTGGTACGCAGTATTTT,CASSQTSGTQYF
few,.,TRBJ1-1,TRBV18,TGTGCCAGCTCACCAATACACCACACTGAAGCTTTCTTT,CASSPIHHTEAFF
.,.,TRBJ1-4,TRBV7-9,TGTGCCAGCAGCTTAGGAGGGCAAGAAAAACTGTTTTTT,CASSLGGQEKLFF
few,.,TRBJ1-2,TRBV5-1,TGCGCCAGCACCCCTGGGGAGGGCTATGGCTACACCTTC,CASTPGEGYGYTF
once,TRBD1,TRBJ1-1,TRBV19,TGTGCCAGTAGTTTAACCGGGACAGGGGGACTGACCTATGAAGCTTTCTTT,CASSLTGTGGLTYEAFF
.,.,TRBJ1-2,TRBV19,TGTGCCAGTAGTTCCCGACAGGACCTGCAGGGCTACACCTTC,CASSSRQDLQGYTF
.,TRBD2,TRBJ2-3,TRBV3-1/TRBV3-2,TGTGCCAGCAGCCAAGACCCCCTAGCGGTCTTCACAGATACGCAGTATTTT,CASSQDPLAVFTDTQYF
.,.,TRBJ1-2,TRBV5-1,TGCGCCAGCAGCTTATCAACAGGGATTAATGGCTACACCTTC,CASSLSTGINGYTF
.,.,TRBJ2-4,TRBV27,TGTGCCAGCAGTTCCGGGGGTACGGGCAAAAACATTCAGTACTTC,CASSSGGTGKNIQYF
.,TRBD2,TRBJ2-7,TRBV7-2,TGTGCCAGCAGCATCATAGCGGGGGGGCCTTACGAGCAGTACTTC,CASSIIAGGPYEQYF
.,TRBD1,TRBJ1-2,TRBV5-4,TGTGCCAGCAGCTCGGCATCGGACAGGGGCTATGGCTACACCTTC,CASSSASDRGYGYTF
.,.,TRBJ1-5,TRBV6-2/TRBV6-3,TGTGCCAGCAGTTTCGCCAACAGAGATCAGCCCCAGCATTTT,CASSFANRDQPQHF
.,.,TRBJ1-4,TRBV5-5,TGTGCCAGCATCCAGGGAAGGGGAACCTCAACTAATGAAAAACTGTTTTTT,CASIQGRGTSTNEKLFF
.,.,TRBJ2-7,TRBV30,TGTGCCTGGAGTGTAGAGGGCAGTCCTTACGAGCAGTACTTC,CAWSVEGSPYEQYF
.,TRBD2,TRBJ2-7,TRBV27,TGTGCCAGCAGTGAAGGAGTGGGGAGGGGAAGCGTCAATGGCGAGCAGTACTTC,CASSEGVGRGSVNGEQYF
.,.,TRBJ1-4,TRBV12-3/TRBV12-4,TGTGCCAGCAGACGGGAGGGAAAACTGTTTTTT,CASRREGKLFF
.,.,TRBJ1-1,TRBV29-1,TGCAGCGTATATATTTTAGAACTGGGCTACCCGCGAGCTTTCTTT,CSVYILELGYPRAFF
.,TRBD1,TRBJ1-2,TRBV12-3/TRBV12-4,TGTGCCAGCACGCAGGGGGCTAACTATGGCTACACCTTC,CASTQGANYGYTF
.,TRBD1,TRBJ1-4,TRBV14,TGTGCCAGCAGCCTGCGGACAGGGGGTATTGAAAAACTGTTTTTT,CASSLRTGGIEKLFF
.,TRBD1,TRBJ1-5,TRBV18,TGTGCCAGCTCAACAGGGGGCAATCAGCCCCAGCATTTT,CASSTGGNQPQHF
.,.,TRBJ1-1,TRBV27,TGTGCCAGCAGTTTATTTAGGGAGGGAGGCACTGAAGCTTTCTTT,CASSLFREGGTEAFF
.,.,TRBJ1-2,TRBV29-1,TGCAGCGCCTCGAAGGGGGGGCGTGGTGGCTACACCTTC,CSASKGGRGGYTF
.,TRBD1,TRBJ1-3,TRBV5-1,TGCGCCAGCAGCTCCGGACAGGCCAGCTCTGGAAACACCATATATTTT,CASSSGQASSGNTIYF
.,.,TRBJ1-5,TRBV7-2,TGTGCCAGCAGCTTAGTAAGCGGGAGCAATCAGCCCCAGCATTTT,CASSLVSGSNQPQHF
few,.,TRBJ2-1,TRBV5-1,TGCGCCAGCAGCTTGGCCTCCAGGACGGCGGGCGATGAGCAGTTCTTC,CASSLASRTAGDEQFF